This T cell receptor beta chain appears in the sequencing data of a study of early T cells in non-severe SARS-CoV-2 infection. Study-level points and caveats: There was a bias toward anti-spike CD8 responses in VDJdb matching, which missed private and CD4 specificities.

The germline V gene encodes CDR1 LGHNA and CDR2 YSLEER. V lost 0 bases to trimming and J lost 9 bases, with 21 bases between them. The CDR3 has 17 amino acids. This clonotype was counted between two and nine times. The antigen remains unidentified. TCRdb analysed the 5' RACE reads with MiXCR anew, one entry per CDR3 protein. This table holds about 69,000 distinct CDR3 sequences, around 10% found once. This receptor was taken from an adult who was a healthcare worker with PCR-confirmed SARS-CoV-2 infection or an uninfected control (not recorded which). The sequencing here drew on whole blood, taken at baseline. J is TRBJ2-4 and V is TRBV4-3, with D perhaps matching TRBD1 or TRBD2 (5 bases each). CDR3 bases: TGCGCCAGCAGCCAAGACCTACTCGGGACGCCCCGTGGCATTCAGTACTTC. As protein: CASSQDLLGTPRGIQYF.